The 5 T cell receptor beta chains presented below share a single source sample, sequenced in a study of blood T cells in healthy people across ages. A J-beta primer mix and a sample-barcoded 5' primer were used in a second PCR of roughly 7 to 12 cycles. TCRdb itself ran the 5' RACE reads through MiXCR, one entry per CDR3 protein. This sample has approximately 2,000,000 distinct CDR3 sequences, with approximately 40% found just once. The sample taken for sequencing was blood. The receptors were gathered from a human donor in good health.

This clonotype was counted a single time. V is TRBV20-1 and J is TRBJ1-5; D uncertain. CDR1 is DFQATT, CDR2 SNEGSKA, per germline (reference sequence). This CDR3 comprises 15 residues. Trimming took 3 bases from V and 6 from J, leaving 18 bases between them. The CDR3 protein is CSASTDGEEAQPQHF. The DNA of the CDR3 is TGCAGTGCTAGCACAGACGGGGAGGAGGCTCAGCCCCAGCATTTT.

This clonotype was picked up a small number of times. A clone one base away is much larger, so this may be a read error. The V and J genes are TRBV7-2 and TRBJ2-7, with 7 bases lining up with TRBD2. The CDR3 loop spans 14 amino acids. The junction had 7 bases not matched to a gene; V was cut back by 1 base and J by 7 bases. CDR1 is SGHTA, CDR2 FQGNSA, per germline. CDR3 sequence (DNA): TGTGCCAGCAGCTTAGTATCCGGGAGGAATGAGCAGTACTTC. It yields the protein CASSLVSGRNEQYF.

The chain combines TRBV9 with TRBJ2-7, with 8 bases lining up with TRBD2. Germline-derived CDR1 and CDR2 are SGDLS and YYNGEE. Trimming took 0 bases from V and 1 from J; bases not matched to a gene: 6. The CDR3 runs to 16 residues. CDR3 residues: CASSVGLAQNSYEQYF. CDR3 nucleotides: TGTGCCAGCAGCGTAGGACTAGCGCAAAATTCCTACGAGCAGTACTTC.

J is TRBJ1-4 and V is TRBV4-3; tentatively, D is TRBD1 (6 bases). Germline V gene lookup returns CDR1 LGHNA and CDR2 YSLEER. This CDR3 spans 15 amino acids. Deletions cut 0 bases from V and 8 bases from J, with 13 bases between. CDR3 DNA: TGCGCCAGCAGCCAAGACGGCCTAAGGGGGGAAAAACTGTTTTTT. This sequence encodes CASSQDGLRGEKLFF.

The chain couples TRBV12-3 or TRBV12-4 to TRBJ2-7; 11 nucleotides agree with TRBD2. V shed 1 base, J shed 0 bases, and the junction held 5 bases outside the gene matches. CDR3 size: 17 residues. CDR3 sequence (DNA): TGTGCCAGCAGTTTAGGGGCTAGCGGGGGGCACTCCTACGAGCAGTACTTC. It is translated as CASSLGASGGHSYEQYF.